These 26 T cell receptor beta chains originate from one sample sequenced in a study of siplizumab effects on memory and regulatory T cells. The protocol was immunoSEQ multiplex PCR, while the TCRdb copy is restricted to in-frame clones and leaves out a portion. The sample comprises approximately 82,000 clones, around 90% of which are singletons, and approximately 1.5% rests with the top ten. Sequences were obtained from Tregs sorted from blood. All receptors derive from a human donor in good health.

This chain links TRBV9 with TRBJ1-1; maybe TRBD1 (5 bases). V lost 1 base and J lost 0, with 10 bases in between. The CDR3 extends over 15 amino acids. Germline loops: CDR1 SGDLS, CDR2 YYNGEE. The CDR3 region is CASSVSPGLNTEAFF. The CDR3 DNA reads TGTGCCAGCAGCGTATCCCCAGGGTTGAACACTGAAGCTTTCTTT.

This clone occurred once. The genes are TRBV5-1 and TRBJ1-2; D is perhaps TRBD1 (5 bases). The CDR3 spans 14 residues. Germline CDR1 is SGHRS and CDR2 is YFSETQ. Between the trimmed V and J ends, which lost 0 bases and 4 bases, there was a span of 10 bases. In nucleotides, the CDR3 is TGCGCCAGCAGCTTGGGACAGCCCCTCTATGGCTACACCTTC. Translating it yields CASSLGQPLYGYTF.

CDR3 sequence: CASSQGRDLSRYGYTF. CDR3 coding DNA: TGCGCCAGCAGCCAGGGGCGCGACCTGAGCCGCTATGGCTACACCTTC. This chain uses TRBV4-1 with TRBJ1-2, with D perhaps matching TRBD1 (5 bases). Per the germline V gene, CDR1 is MGHRA and CDR2 is YSYEKL. The CDR3 extends over 16 amino acids. V was clipped by 3 bases and J by 4 bases, with 18 bases between them.

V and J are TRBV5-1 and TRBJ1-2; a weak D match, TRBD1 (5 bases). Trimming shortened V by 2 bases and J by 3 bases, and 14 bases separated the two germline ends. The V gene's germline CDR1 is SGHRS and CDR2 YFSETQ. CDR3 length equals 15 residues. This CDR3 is CASSFGVGADYGYTF. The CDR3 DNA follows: TGCGCCAGCAGCTTTGGTGTAGGGGCAGACTATGGCTACACCTTC.

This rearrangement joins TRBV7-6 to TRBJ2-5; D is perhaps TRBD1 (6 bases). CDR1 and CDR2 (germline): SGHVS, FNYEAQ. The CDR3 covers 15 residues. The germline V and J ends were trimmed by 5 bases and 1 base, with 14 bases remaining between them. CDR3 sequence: CASSPRSGVQETQYF. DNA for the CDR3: TGTGCCAGCAGCCCCCGGTCAGGGGTCCAAGAGACCCAGTACTTC.

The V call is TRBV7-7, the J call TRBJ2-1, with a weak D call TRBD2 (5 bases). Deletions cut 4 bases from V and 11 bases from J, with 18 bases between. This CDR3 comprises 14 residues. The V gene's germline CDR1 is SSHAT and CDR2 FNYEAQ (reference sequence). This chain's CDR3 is CASSSGGGPGKQFF. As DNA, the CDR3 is TGTGCCAGCAGCTCCGGTGGAGGACCGGGGAAGCAGTTCTTC.

DNA of the CDR3: TGTGCCAGCAGCTTGGGGGGCCTAAGCACAGATACGCAGTATTTT. It yields the protein CASSLGGLSTDTQYF. This rearrangement joins TRBV7-6 to TRBJ2-3; D tentatively fits TRBD1 or TRBD2 (6 bases each). CDR1 is SGHVS, CDR2 FNYEAQ, per germline. With 3 bases removed from V and 0 bases from J, the gap between germline ends came to 10 bases. The CDR3 extends over 15 amino acids.

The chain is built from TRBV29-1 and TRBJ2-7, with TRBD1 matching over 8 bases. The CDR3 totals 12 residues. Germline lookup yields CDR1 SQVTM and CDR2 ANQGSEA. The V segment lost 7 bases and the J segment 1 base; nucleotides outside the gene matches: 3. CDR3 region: CSGGQGSYEQYF. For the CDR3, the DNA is TGCAGCGGCGGACAGGGTTCCTACGAGCAGTACTTC.

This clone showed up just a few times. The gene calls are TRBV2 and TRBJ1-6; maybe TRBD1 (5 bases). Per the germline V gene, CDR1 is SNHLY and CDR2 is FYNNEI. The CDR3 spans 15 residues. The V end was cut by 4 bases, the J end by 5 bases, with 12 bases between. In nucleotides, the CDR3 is TGTGCCAGCAGTGGGTTGAGGGGAGATAATTCACCCCTCCACTTT. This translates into CASSGLRGDNSPLHF.

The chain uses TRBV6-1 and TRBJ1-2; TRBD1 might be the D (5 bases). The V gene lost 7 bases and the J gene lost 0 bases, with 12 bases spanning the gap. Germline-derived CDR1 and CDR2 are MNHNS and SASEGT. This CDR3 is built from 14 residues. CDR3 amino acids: CASTVLTANYGYTF. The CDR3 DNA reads TGTGCCAGCACTGTCCTGACAGCTAACTATGGCTACACCTTC.

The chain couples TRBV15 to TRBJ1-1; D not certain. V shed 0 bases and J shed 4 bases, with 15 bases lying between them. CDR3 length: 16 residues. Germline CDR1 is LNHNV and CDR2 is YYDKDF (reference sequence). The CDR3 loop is CATSRDYLYPGTEAFF. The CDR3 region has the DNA TGTGCCACCAGCAGAGATTACCTCTATCCTGGCACTGAAGCTTTCTTT. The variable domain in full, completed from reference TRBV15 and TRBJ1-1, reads DAMVIQNPRYQVTQFGKPVTLSCSQTLNHNVMYWYQQKSSQAPKLLFHYYDKDFNNEADTPDNFQSRRPNTSFCFLDIRSPGLGDTAMYLCATSRDYLYPGTEAFFGQGTRLTVV.

CDR3 residues: CASSPPGGLNYGYTF. CDR3 nucleotide sequence: TGTGCCAGCTCACCACCGGGGGGCTTGAACTATGGCTACACCTTC. The chain is built from TRBV18 and TRBJ1-2; D is possibly TRBD1 (6 bases). V dropped 0 bases and J dropped 2 bases, with 10 bases sitting between them. The germline CDR1 and CDR2 sequences are KGHSH and LQKENI. There are 15 residues in the CDR3.

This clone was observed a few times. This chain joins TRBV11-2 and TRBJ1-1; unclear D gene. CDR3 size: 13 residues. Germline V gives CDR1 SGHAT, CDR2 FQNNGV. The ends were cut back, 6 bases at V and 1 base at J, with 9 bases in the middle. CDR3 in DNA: TGTGCCAGCAGTTGGCAGCCGAACACTGAAGCTTTCTTT. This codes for CASSWQPNTEAFF.

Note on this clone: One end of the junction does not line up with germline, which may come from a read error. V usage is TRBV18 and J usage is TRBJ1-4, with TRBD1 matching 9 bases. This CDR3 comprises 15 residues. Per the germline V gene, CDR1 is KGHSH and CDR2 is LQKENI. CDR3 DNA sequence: TGTGCCAGCTCACCAGGGGACAGGGTAGATGACAAACTGTTTTTT. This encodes CASSPGDRVDDKLFF.

This chain's CDR3 is CATQTVGGLYGYTF. CDR3 nucleotide sequence: TGTGCCACCCAGACGGTGGGCGGACTTTATGGCTACACCTTC. The chain joins TRBV19 to TRBJ1-2; the D is unclear. Germline assignment: CDR1 LNHDA and CDR2 SQIVND (reference sequence). The CDR3 extends over 14 amino acids. V shed 10 bases and J shed 5 bases, with 20 bases lying between them.

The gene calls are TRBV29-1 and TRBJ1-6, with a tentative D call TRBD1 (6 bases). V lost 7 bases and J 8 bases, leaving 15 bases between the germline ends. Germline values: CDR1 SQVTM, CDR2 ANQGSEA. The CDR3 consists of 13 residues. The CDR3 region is CSAGQGRDSPLHF. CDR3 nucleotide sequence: TGCAGCGCTGGCCAGGGGCGAGATTCACCCCTCCACTTT.

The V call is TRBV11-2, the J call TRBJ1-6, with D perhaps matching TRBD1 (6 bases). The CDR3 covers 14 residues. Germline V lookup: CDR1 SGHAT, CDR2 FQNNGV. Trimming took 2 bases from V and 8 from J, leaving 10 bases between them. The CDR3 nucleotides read TGTGCCAGCAGCTTACCGAGGGGGGATTCACCCCTCCACTTT. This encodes CASSLPRGDSPLHF.

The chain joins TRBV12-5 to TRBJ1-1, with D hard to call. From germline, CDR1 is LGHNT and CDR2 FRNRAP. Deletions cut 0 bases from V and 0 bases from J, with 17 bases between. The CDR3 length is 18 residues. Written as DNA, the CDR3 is TGTGCTAGTGGTTTGGTTCCCCATTATAGTGGGTTGAACACTGAAGCTTTCTTT. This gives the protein CASGLVPHYSGLNTEAFF.

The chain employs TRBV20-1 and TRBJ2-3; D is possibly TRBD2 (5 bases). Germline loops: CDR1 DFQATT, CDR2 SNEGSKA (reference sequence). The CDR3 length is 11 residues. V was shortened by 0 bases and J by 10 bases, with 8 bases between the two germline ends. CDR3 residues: CSARDRDAQYF. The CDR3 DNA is TGCAGTGCTAGAGATCGGGATGCGCAGTATTTT.

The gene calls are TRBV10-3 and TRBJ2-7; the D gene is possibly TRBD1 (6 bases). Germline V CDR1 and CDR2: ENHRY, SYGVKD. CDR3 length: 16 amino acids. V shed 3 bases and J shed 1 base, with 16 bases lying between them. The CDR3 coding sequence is TGTGCCATCAGTGATTTTGAGACCAGGGGATCCTACGAGCAGTACTTC. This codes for CAISDFETRGSYEQYF.

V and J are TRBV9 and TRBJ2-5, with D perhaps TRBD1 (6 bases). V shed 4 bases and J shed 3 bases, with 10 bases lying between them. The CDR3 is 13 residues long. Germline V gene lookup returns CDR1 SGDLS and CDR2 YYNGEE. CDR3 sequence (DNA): TGTGCCAGCAGCCCCAGGGGAAAAGAGACCCAGTACTTC. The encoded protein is CASSPRGKETQYF.

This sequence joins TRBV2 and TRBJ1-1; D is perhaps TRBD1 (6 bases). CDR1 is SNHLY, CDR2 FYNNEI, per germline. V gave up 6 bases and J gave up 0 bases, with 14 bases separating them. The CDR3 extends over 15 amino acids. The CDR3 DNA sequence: TGTGCCAGCAGCGGAGAGGGGGTCTTGAACACTGAAGCTTTCTTT. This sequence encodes CASSGEGVLNTEAFF.

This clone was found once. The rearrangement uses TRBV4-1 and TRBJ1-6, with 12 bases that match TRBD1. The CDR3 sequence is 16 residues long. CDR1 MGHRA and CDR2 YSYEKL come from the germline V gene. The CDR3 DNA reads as TGCGCTCCGGGACAGGGGGCGCAGGACGGGAGTTCACCCCTCCACTTT. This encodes CAPGQGAQDGSSPLHF.

The CDR3 nucleotides read TGTGCCAGCAGCTTCTGGACTAGCGGGGGAGCCTACGAGCAGTACTTC. It encodes CASSFWTSGGAYEQYF. The chain uses TRBV5-4 and TRBJ2-7; 13 bases line up with TRBD2. This CDR3 is 16 amino acids long. V trimming: 2 bases; J trimming: 2 bases; junction bases outside the gene matches: 4. The germline V gene encodes CDR1 SGHNT and CDR2 YYREEE (reference sequence).

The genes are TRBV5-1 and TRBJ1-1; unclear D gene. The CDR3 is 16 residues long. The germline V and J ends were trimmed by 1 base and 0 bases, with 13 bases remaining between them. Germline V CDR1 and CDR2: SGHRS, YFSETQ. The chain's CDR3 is CASSLRQSAMNTEAFF. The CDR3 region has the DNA TGCGCCAGCAGCTTGAGGCAGTCCGCCATGAACACTGAAGCTTTCTTT. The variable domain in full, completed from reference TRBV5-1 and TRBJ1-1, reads KAGVTQTPRYLIKTRGQQVTLSCSPISGHRSVSWYQQTPGQGLQFLFEYFSETQRNKGNFPGRFSGRQFSNSRSEMNVSTLELGDSALYLCASSLRQSAMNTEAFFGQGTRLTVV.

The chain's CDR3 is CASSYSKTGGADTQYF. The CDR3, as DNA: TGTGCCAGCAGTTACTCGAAGACAGGGGGGGCAGATACGCAGTATTTT. The J gene is TRBJ2-3, the V gene TRBV6-6; 9 nucleotides agree with TRBD1. The CDR3 consists of 16 residues. The V gene end was trimmed by 0 bases and the J gene end by 4 bases; junction bases not matched to a gene: 5. The germline gives CDR1 MNHNY, CDR2 SVGAGI (reference sequence).